These 10 T cell receptor beta chains originate from one sample sequenced in a study of blood T cells in healthy people across ages. A sample-barcoded 5' primer and a J-beta primer mix were used in a second PCR of about 6 to 12 cycles. TCRdb reanalysed the 5' RACE reads using MiXCR and keeps one entry per CDR3 protein. The data contain more than 650,000 distinct CDR3 sequences, about a quarter of them singletons. These data are also associated with another study on T cells of mothers and their children.

The sample taken for sequencing was blood. These receptors originate from a boy between 5 and 17 years old in good health.

This clonotype was found a few times. The chain recombines TRBV20-1 with TRBJ2-5; 8 bases line up with TRBD1. V was pared by 5 bases and J by 4 bases, with 9 bases of the junction left unmatched. Germline values: CDR1 DFQATT, CDR2 SNEGSKA (reference sequence). This CDR3 contains 14 residues. The CDR3 bases are TGCAGTGCTGCCCGGACAGGGTATTCAGAGACCCAGTACTTC. Its translation is CSAARTGYSETQYF.

This chain uses TRBV21-1 with TRBJ2-5. TRBV21-1 is noted as a pseudogene. The CDR3 is made up of 9 amino acids. CDR3 in DNA: TGTGCCAGCACGGAGACCCAGTACTTC. Its protein product is CASTETQYF.

This clonotype turned up a few times. This sequence joins TRBV18 and TRBJ1-5, with D perhaps TRBD1 (5 bases). The CDR3 loop spans 16 amino acids. V lost 2 bases, J lost 5 bases, and 16 bases lay in between. Per the germline V gene, CDR1 is KGHSH and CDR2 is LQKENI. CDR3 nucleotides: TGTGCCAGCTCACCATGGGACCGCCAATCGGATCAGCCCCAGCATTTT. This encodes CASSPWDRQSDQPQHF. The full variable domain, rest sourced from reference TRBV18 and TRBJ1-5, is NAGVMQNPRHLVRRRGQEARLRCSPMKGHSHVYWYRQLPEEGLKFMVYLQKENIIDESGMPKERFSAEFPKEGPSILRIQQVVRGDSAAYFCASSPWDRQSDQPQHFGDGTRLSIL.

This clonotype has more than one count but fewer than ten. The CDR3 ends on some other residue instead of the conserved phenylalanine or tryptophan, so this is likely a read error. The V and J genes are TRBV3-1 and TRBJ1-6; TRBD1 matches 7 bases. V was pared by 3 bases and J by 5 bases, with 7 bases of the junction left unmatched. The CDR3 extends over 16 amino acids. CDR1 is LGHDT, CDR2 YNNKEL, per germline (reference sequence). CDR3: CASSHADRTNNSPLHL. CDR3 DNA: TGTGCCAGCAGCCATGCGGACAGGACGAATAATTCACCCCTCCACCTT.

V and J are TRBV12-3 or TRBV12-4 and TRBJ2-5; D unresolved. The J call is uncertain, as TRBJ2-1 better fits the DNA end. This CDR3 is 12 amino acids long. CDR3 nucleotides: TGTGCCAGCCAACGGACCCACAATGAGCAGTTCTTC. As protein: CASQRTHNEQFF.

The rearrangement links TRBV3-1 to TRBJ2-1; TRBD1 or TRBD2 may be the D gene (6 bases each). The CDR3 extends over 16 amino acids. Trimming cost V 0 bases and J 0 bases, with 9 bases left between them. In germline, CDR1 is LGHDT, CDR2 YNNKEL (reference sequence). CDR3 loop: CASSQEEGGSYNEQFF. CDR3 coding DNA: TGTGCCAGCAGCCAAGAAGAGGGGGGCTCCTACAATGAGCAGTTCTTC.

This rearrangement joins TRBV7-8 to TRBJ1-3; TRBD1 aligns across 10 bases. The junction had 6 bases not matched to a gene; V was cut back by 3 bases and J by 7 bases. Germline CDR1 SGHVS, CDR2 FQNEAQ. This CDR3 has 15 residues. For the CDR3, the DNA is TGTGCCAGCAGCTTGGGGACAGGGGCCGGGAACACCATATATTTT. Translation: CASSLGTGAGNTIYF.

The chain couples TRBV12-3 or TRBV12-4 to TRBJ2-7; 8 bases fit TRBD1. V lost 3 bases and J lost 2; bases outside the gene matches: 6. The CDR3 sequence is 15 residues long. Here the CDR3 reads CASSFRQGATYEQYF. CDR3 nucleotides: TGTGCCAGCAGTTTCCGGCAGGGGGCTACCTACGAGCAGTACTTC.

A few counts support this clonotype. The V gene is TRBV7-9, the J gene TRBJ2-1, with 10 bases lining up with TRBD1. The CDR3 sequence is 15 residues long. Trimming removed 4 bases from V and 10 bases from J; junction bases left unmatched: 10. CDR1 is SEHNR, CDR2 FQNEAQ, per germline (reference sequence). In DNA form, the CDR3 reads TGTGCCAGCAGCTCTACCGGGACAGGGGTAGGAGAGCAGTTCTTC. Protein: CASSSTGTGVGEQFF.

The table lists this clonotype with a few counts. The rearrangement joins TRBV5-1 to TRBJ2-1; D not certain. The J call is in doubt because the DNA end fits TRBJ2-5 better. This CDR3 contains 14 residues. Germline CDR1 reads SGHRS; CDR2 reads YFSETQ. The CDR3 sequence: CASSQRRLQETQYF. The DNA of the CDR3 is TGCGCCAGCAGCCAAAGACGGCTCCAAGAGACCCAGTACTTC.